The sequence of this TCR beta chain was determined in a study of neurological immune-mediated disorders. The CDR3 has 14 residues. CDR1 is DFQATT and CDR2 is SNEGSKA in the germline V gene (reference sequence). V was shortened by 2 bases and J by 4 bases, with 11 bases between the two germline ends. Per sequencing run, 15-18 subjects together gave over 170 million TCR-beta sequences. TCRdb redid the calling of the 5' RACE reads with MiXCR, one entry per CDR3 protein. The sample records under 85,000 distinct CDR3 sequences, over 12% being singletons. The study built unsorted libraries from 2 million PBMCs kept at -80 C. In its sample, this clonotype was seen many times.

The TCR was taken from a woman aged 50 to 60 in good health. The specimen sequenced was PBMCs. This sequence joins TRBV20-1 and TRBJ2-2; no reliable D call. CDR3 sequence: CSARTSSGTGELFF. The CDR3 bases are TGCAGTGCTAGAACCTCATCGGGCACCGGGGAGCTGTTTTTT.